This is a list of T cell receptor beta chains from one sample in a study of control samples from healthy donors and cancer patients. Using immunoSEQ multiplex PCR, the repertoire was profiled, and TCRdb retains in-frame clones only, with some absent. The table has about 130,000 clones, about nine tenths seen once. Material for sequencing was blood. These receptors all stem from a man aged 40-49 years in good health. The CDR3 runs from the conserved cysteine through the conserved F or W. The D gene is left open where the match is weak. Clone size, where shown, is once, few, many, or a class for clones that have expanded.

J | size | D | V | DNA | CDR3
TRBJ2-3 | NA | NA | TRBV27 | TGTGCCAGCAGTTTAGGGCGGTCTGGCGATACGCAGTATTTT | CASSLGRSGDTQYF
TRBJ1-1 | NA | NA | TRBV6-6 | TGTGCCAGCAGTTACGGGGGACCTGAAGCTTTCTTT | CASSYGGPEAFF
TRBJ1-5 | NA | TRBD1 | TRBV19 | TGTGCCAGTAGTATCCTACAGGGGGAAGGTCAGCCCCAGCATTTT | CASSILQGEGQPQHF
TRBJ1-5 | NA | TRBD1 | TRBV28 | TGTGCCAGCAGTAAGACAGGGGGCATCAGTCAGCCCCAGCATTTT | CASSKTGGISQPQHF
TRBJ1-3 | NA | NA | TRBV4-1 | TGCGCCAGCAGCCAAGATATCGGCTATGGCCAGAAAAGAAACACCATATATTTT | CASSQDIGYGQKRNTIYF
TRBJ2-3 | NA | NA | TRBV5-1 | TGCGCCAGCAGCTTAGGAGGGGCTAACACAGATACGCAGTATTTT | CASSLGGANTDTQYF
TRBJ1-2 | NA | NA | TRBV2 | TGTGCCAGCAGCGGAGACAGGAGTGGCTACACCTTC | CASSGDRSGYTF
TRBJ2-3 | NA | NA | TRBV5-1 | TGCGCCAGCAGCCAGGGCCGGGTTGGCACAGATACGCAGTATTTT | CASSQGRVGTDTQYF
TRBJ2-1 | NA | NA | TRBV6-5 | TGTGCCAGCAGGCCGACAGCTTACAATGAGCAGTTCTTC | CASRPTAYNEQFF
TRBJ1-6 | NA | NA | TRBV6-1 | TGTGCCAGCAGTGAAGACGGGAGGAACTATAATTCACCCCTCCACTTT | CASSEDGRNYNSPLHF
TRBJ1-1 | NA | NA | TRBV6-1 | TGTGCCAGCAGTGAAGACACCTTCACTGAAGCTTTCTTT | CASSEDTFTEAFF
TRBJ1-2 | NA | TRBD1 | TRBV30 | TGTGCCTGGTCCCAGGGGGATGGTGGCTACACCTTC | CAWSQGDGGYTF
TRBJ1-2 | NA | TRBD1 | TRBV7-9 | TGTGCCAGCAGCATACTCGGGACAGGGGAGTTGGATGGCTACACCTTC | CASSILGTGELDGYTF
TRBJ2-1 | NA | TRBD2 | TRBV28 | TGTGCCAGCAGGAGACTAGCGGGGGAGCTCTCCTACAATGAGCAGTTCTTC | CASRRLAGELSYNEQFF
TRBJ1-6 | NA | NA | TRBV28 | TGTGCCAGCTTCCCGGGACTGAAGAATTCACCCCTCCACTTT | CASFPGLKNSPLHF
TRBJ2-7 | once | NA | TRBV10-3 | TGTGCCATCAGTGATCCAGGGACGAGCTCCTACGAGCAGTACTTC | CAISDPGTSSYEQYF
TRBJ1-2 | NA | TRBD1 | TRBV30 | TGTGCCTGGATCAGGGACAGGTCAACCAACTATGGCTACACCTTC | CAWIRDRSTNYGYTF
TRBJ1-5 | NA | TRBD1 | TRBV28 | TGTGCCAGCAGTAACGACGGCAGGGGGCGAACTCAGCCCCAGCATTTT | CASSNDGRGRTQPQHF
TRBJ2-2 | NA | NA | TRBV29-1 | TGCAGCGGTGACCGGACGGGCACCGGGGAGCTGTTTTTT | CSGDRTGTGELFF
TRBJ2-2 | NA | NA | TRBV6-1 | TGTGCCAGCAGTGATCGAGGGAAGGCGAACACCGGGGAGCTGTTTTTT | CASSDRGKANTGELFF
TRBJ2-6 | NA | NA | TRBV18 | TGTGCCAGCTCACCGCCGACAATCTCTGGGGCCAACGTCCTGACTTTC | CASSPPTISGANVLTF
TRBJ1-5 | NA | NA | TRBV7-2 | TGTGCCAGCAGCTTAGGGGGGGGAGTCGGTCAGCCCCAGCATTTT | CASSLGGGVGQPQHF
TRBJ2-5 | NA | TRBD2 | TRBV29-1 | TGCAGCGCCTCACTAGCGGGGGGTGGGGAGACCCAGTACTTC | CSASLAGGGETQYF
TRBJ2-2 | NA | TRBD2 | TRBV6-1 | TGTGCCAGCAGTGAGTCGCGGGGGGGCCTTAGCACCGGGGAGCTGTTTTTT | CASSESRGGLSTGELFF
TRBJ2-2 | NA | NA | TRBV1 | TGCACCAGCAGCCAAGATAAGGGACCACCCTCCGGGGAGCTGTTTTTT | CTSSQDKGPPSGELFF
TRBJ2-7 | NA | TRBD1 | TRBV19 | TGTGCCAGTAGTCCCGGGACAGGGGTTTACGAGCAGTACTTC | CASSPGTGVYEQYF
TRBJ2-3 | NA | TRBD2 | TRBV10-3 | TGTGCCATCAGTGCCGGGACTAGCCGGCCAGATACGCAGTATTTT | CAISAGTSRPDTQYF
TRBJ1-3 | NA | NA | TRBV7-2 | TGTGCCAGCAGCTTACGGGGAACTGGAAACACCATATATTTT | CASSLRGTGNTIYF
TRBJ2-2 | NA | NA | TRBV15 | TGTGCCACCAGCAGTATAACTGGGGGGAGCACCGGGGAGCTGTTTTTT | CATSSITGGSTGELFF
TRBJ2-2 | NA | NA | TRBV13 | TGTGCCAGCAGCTTACGGATCGCCGGGGAGCTGTTTTTT | CASSLRIAGELFF
TRBJ2-5 | NA | NA | TRBV4-2 | TGTGCCAGCAGCCAAGGCCCACTAGCACAGTACCAAGAGACCCAGTACTTC | CASSQGPLAQYQETQYF
TRBJ2-2 | once | NA | TRBV7-3 | TGTGCCAGCAGCCCCGATAGCTTTACCGGGGAGCTGTTTTTT | CASSPDSFTGELFF
TRBJ1-5 | NA | TRBD1 | TRBV3-1/TRBV3-2 | TGTGCCAGCAGCCAAGACAGGGGGCGGAATCAGCCCCAGCATTTT | CASSQDRGRNQPQHF
TRBJ2-3 | NA | NA | TRBV15 | TGTGCCACCAGCAGCGAAGGGGCGCGTACGCAGTATTTT | CATSSEGARTQYF
TRBJ2-2 | NA | TRBD1 | TRBV7-8 | TGTGCGAGCAAAGACAGGGGGGTCCCCGGGGAGCTGTTTTTT | CASKDRGVPGELFF
TRBJ1-5 | NA | TRBD1 | TRBV6-6 | TGTGCCAGCAGCCGGGGACAGAATAGCAATCAGCCCCAGCATTTT | CASSRGQNSNQPQHF
TRBJ1-2 | NA | NA | TRBV10-1 | TGCGCCAGCAGTGAAAGGACGGTGAACTATGGCTACACCTTC | CASSERTVNYGYTF
TRBJ2-7 | NA | TRBD1 | TRBV6-5 | TGTGCCAGCAGTCGTGGACAGGGCGGATCTTACGAGCAGTACTTC | CASSRGQGGSYEQYF
TRBJ1-5 | few | TRBD1 | TRBV19 | TGTGCCAGTAGTAGGGGACAGGGTGGTCGCAATCAGCCCCAGCATTTT | CASSRGQGGRNQPQHF
TRBJ1-5 | NA | TRBD1 | TRBV2 | TGTGCCAGCAGTGATTCCGGGACAGGGGGGCAGCCCCAGCATTTT | CASSDSGTGGQPQHF
TRBJ2-5 | NA | TRBD1 | TRBV11-2 | TGTGCCAGCAGCTTCTCAAACAGGGGAGAGACCCAGTACTTC | CASSFSNRGETQYF